This passage covers 2 T cell receptor beta chains from one sample sequenced in a study of blood T cell repertoires in COVID-19. Assay used: immunoSEQ multiplex PCR; TCRdb lists only in-frame clones, some missing. Of some 240,000 clones listed, approximately 91% are singletons. The sample taken for sequencing was peripheral blood. These TCRs come from a man aged 55 to 70 who had recovered from COVID-19.

This chain links TRBV3-1 (or the pseudogene TRBV3-2) with TRBJ2-7, with 9 bases that match TRBD1. There are 12 residues in the CDR3. The germline CDR1 and CDR2 sequences are LGHDT and YNNKEL (reference sequence). With 6 bases clipped from V and 8 bases from J, the junction kept 5 bases outside the gene matches. The DNA for the CDR3 is TGTGCCAGCAGATCCGGGACAGGGAAGCAGTACTTC. Residues: CASRSGTGKQYF.

The chain recombines TRBV3-1 (or the pseudogene TRBV3-2) with TRBJ2-7; no definite D call. The CDR3 is 12 amino acids. V was clipped by 4 bases and J by 6 bases, with 10 bases between them. CDR1 and CDR2 from the germline V gene are LGHDT and YNNKEL (reference sequence). CDR3 bases: TGTGCCAGCAGCCTACGCGAGGCCGAGCAGTACTTC. Amino acids: CASSLREAEQYF.